A single T cell receptor beta chain is shown here with its context. The target antigen is unknown. From germline, CDR1 is LGHNA and CDR2 YSLEER. The CDR3 is 15 residues long. The ends lost 0 bases at V and 4 bases at J; junction bases unmatched: 5. Genomic DNA of every subset was divided equally among multiple immunoSEQ plates. Replicate PCRs were loaded with 250 to 350 ng DNA from unsorted PBMC, some 33,000 T cell genomes. Some clones are missing from TCRdb's copy, which holds only in-frame ones; the method was immunoSEQ multiplex PCR. In the table there are approximately 500,000 clones, about 84% of which are singletons. The sample belongs to a study of shared clonotypes between healthy human individuals. At the level of the study: The donors, two women and three men, were aged 18 to 49. Study-wide points: With few donors, the genetic and exposure-history diversity represented was limited.

This TCR was recovered from a woman in her 40s in good health. Some clones in this sample may be carry-over from other donors' samples. This chain connects TRBV4-3 to TRBJ2-5; 7 nucleotides align to TRBD1. Sample: PBMCs. Written as DNA, the CDR3 is TGCGCCAGCAGCCAAGAGGCCAGGGGGTTAGAGACCCAGTACTTC. Translating it yields CASSQEARGLETQYF.